These T cell receptor beta chains were read from a single sample in a study of neoadjuvant nivolumab and ipilimumab in lung cancer. This table comes from immunoSEQ multiplex PCR, and its TCRdb copy is limited to in-frame clones, with some not included. The sample lists 25,000 to 35,000 clones, more than 90% occurring once. The source was peripheral blood, collected after neoadjuvant nivolumab, alone or with ipilimumab, at or shortly before surgery. These TCRs come from an adult with non-small cell lung cancer. Both conserved end residues are part of each CDR3. The order of the fields is CDR3 DNA, CDR3 protein, V gene, D gene, J gene. D genes are given only for firm matches.

CDR3 DNA: TGTGCCAGCAGCTATTCTAGCGGGGGAGGTGGGGAGCAGTTCTTC
CDR3 protein: CASSYSSGGGGEQFF
V gene: TRBV5-4
D gene: TRBD2
J gene: TRBJ2-1

CDR3 DNA: TGTGCCAGCAGTCCGACTAGCGGGAGCTCCTACGAGCAGTACTTC
CDR3 protein: CASSPTSGSSYEQYF
V gene: TRBV2
D gene: TRBD2
J gene: TRBJ2-7

CDR3 DNA: TGCGCCAGCAGCTTGGCAGGCCTCTACGAGCAGTACTTC
CDR3 protein: CASSLAGLYEQYF
V gene: TRBV5-1
D gene: -
J gene: TRBJ2-7

CDR3 DNA: TGTGCCAGCAGCCCTGGACTAGCGCCCCAAGAGACCCAGTACTTC
CDR3 protein: CASSPGLAPQETQYF
V gene: TRBV7-3
D gene: TRBD2
J gene: TRBJ2-5

CDR3 DNA: TGTGCCAGCAGCCAAGGGACTTTTAGCAGGGATACGCAGTATTTT
CDR3 protein: CASSQGTFSRDTQYF
V gene: TRBV14
D gene: -
J gene: TRBJ2-3

CDR3 DNA: TGTGCCAGCAGTGGGGCGGCGAACACTGAAGCTTTCTTT
CDR3 protein: CASSGAANTEAFF
V gene: TRBV6-6
D gene: -
J gene: TRBJ1-1

CDR3 DNA: TGCGCCAGCAGCCCCCTGGAGACAGGCCACACTGAAGCTTTCTTT
CDR3 protein: CASSPLETGHTEAFF
V gene: TRBV5-1
D gene: -
J gene: TRBJ1-1

CDR3 DNA: TGTGCCAGCAGTTTTATCACAGGGACAGATACGCAGTATTTT
CDR3 protein: CASSFITGTDTQYF
V gene: TRBV27
D gene: -
J gene: TRBJ2-3

CDR3 DNA: TGTGCCAGCAGCCCCCACAAGCTGTTTTTT
CDR3 protein: CASSPHKLFF
V gene: TRBV11-2
D gene: -
J gene: TRBJ2-2

CDR3 DNA: TGTGCCAGCAGCGGAAGGACATATGAGCAGTTCTTC
CDR3 protein: CASSGRTYEQFF
V gene: TRBV7-6
D gene: -
J gene: TRBJ2-1

CDR3 DNA: TGTGCCAGCAGCTTAGCAATTCGCGGCTCGAGCAATCAGCCCCAGCATTTT
CDR3 protein: CASSLAIRGSSNQPQHF
V gene: TRBV11-2
D gene: -
J gene: TRBJ1-5

CDR3 DNA: TGTGCCAGCAGCTCATATACAGGGGGAAAACTGTTTTTT
CDR3 protein: CASSSYTGGKLFF
V gene: TRBV11-2
D gene: TRBD1
J gene: TRBJ1-4

CDR3 DNA: TGCGCCAGCAGCTCGCCGATACTCCAGGGCGGCTACACCTTC
CDR3 protein: CASSSPILQGGYTF
V gene: TRBV5-1
D gene: -
J gene: TRBJ1-2

CDR3 DNA: TGTGCCAGCAGCTTCGACTTTATGTACACTGAAGCTTTCTTT
CDR3 protein: CASSFDFMYTEAFF
V gene: TRBV7-9
D gene: -
J gene: TRBJ1-1

CDR3 DNA: TGTGCCAGCAGCGTAGACCCGCGAACTGAAGCTTTCTTT
CDR3 protein: CASSVDPRTEAFF
V gene: TRBV9
D gene: -
J gene: TRBJ1-1

CDR3 DNA: TGCGCCAGCAGCTTCGTATTCGGCAGGGACACAGATACGCAGTATTTT
CDR3 protein: CASSFVFGRDTDTQYF
V gene: TRBV5-1
D gene: -
J gene: TRBJ2-3

CDR3 DNA: TGCGCCAGCAGTTGGCAGACTAATGAAAAACTGTTTTTT
CDR3 protein: CASSWQTNEKLFF
V gene: TRBV10-2
D gene: -
J gene: TRBJ1-4

CDR3 DNA: TGTGCCATCAGTGACCGACATTCGAACGTCGATGAGCAGTTCTTC
CDR3 protein: CAISDRHSNVDEQFF
V gene: TRBV10-3
D gene: -
J gene: TRBJ2-1

CDR3 DNA: TGTGCCAGCACTCCTTCACCTACTAGAGCGCAGTATTTT
CDR3 protein: CASTPSPTRAQYF
V gene: TRBV28
D gene: -
J gene: TRBJ2-3

CDR3 DNA: TGTGCCAGCAGTTCCCTAGCGGGAGACGAGCAGTACTTC
CDR3 protein: CASSSLAGDEQYF
V gene: TRBV27
D gene: TRBD2
J gene: TRBJ2-7

CDR3 DNA: TGTGCCAGCAGCTTAGCAGGGACTACAAATGAGCAGTTCTTC
CDR3 protein: CASSLAGTTNEQFF
V gene: TRBV7-9
D gene: TRBD2
J gene: TRBJ2-1

CDR3 DNA: TGTGCCAGCAGCTTAGCCGGGAGGGCCCTCCACAATGAGCAGTTCTTC
CDR3 protein: CASSLAGRALHNEQFF
V gene: TRBV5-4
D gene: TRBD2
J gene: TRBJ2-1

CDR3 DNA: TGTGCCAGCAGCGTAGCTCCGGAAAACACCGGGGAGCTGTTTTTT
CDR3 protein: CASSVAPENTGELFF
V gene: TRBV9
D gene: -
J gene: TRBJ2-2

CDR3 DNA: TGTGCCAGCAGTCCCACTAGCGGAAGCACAGATACGCAGTATTTT
CDR3 protein: CASSPTSGSTDTQYF
V gene: TRBV2
D gene: TRBD2
J gene: TRBJ2-3

CDR3 DNA: TGTGCCAGCAGCCAAGTCCGACCCGGGACAGGATCGGGTGAGCAGTTCTTC
CDR3 protein: CASSQVRPGTGSGEQFF
V gene: TRBV14
D gene: TRBD1
J gene: TRBJ2-1

CDR3 DNA: TGCGCCAGCAGTGAACCACCCGGGGCCTTCTCCTACTATGGCTACACCTTC
CDR3 protein: CASSEPPGAFSYYGYTF
V gene: TRBV10-2
D gene: -
J gene: TRBJ1-2

CDR3 DNA: TGTGCCAGCAGCTTAGTTAACAGGGTATTGGGTCAGCCCCAGCATTTT
CDR3 protein: CASSLVNRVLGQPQHF
V gene: TRBV7-8
D gene: -
J gene: TRBJ1-5

CDR3 DNA: TGTGCCTCGCTCGGGGGTAGGAGCTATGGCTACACCTTC
CDR3 protein: CASLGGRSYGYTF
V gene: TRBV5-6
D gene: -
J gene: TRBJ1-2